The clone carrying this TCR beta chain has only one observation. This table comes from immunoSEQ multiplex PCR, and its TCRdb copy is limited to in-frame clones, with some not included. The table shows about 130,000 clones, with over 75% occurring only once. This entry belongs to a study of radiation and T cells in renal cell carcinoma. Study context: Nephrectomy followed 15 Gy stereotactic body radiation by 4 weeks.

Documented time point: blood 2 weeks post-SBRT. Stated treatment: 15 Gy SBRT to primary tumor, nephrectomy 4 weeks later. The germline V gene encodes CDR1 SGHVS and CDR2 FNYEAQ. The CDR3 is 18 residues long. Trimming removed 5 bases from V and 2 bases from J, with 21 bases in between. The receptor's source is a woman aged 55-69 years with renal cell carcinoma. The specimen was blood, collected from a patient whose treatment included radiotherapy and nephrectomy. This chain connects TRBV7-6 to TRBJ1-4; a weak D match, TRBD1 (5 bases). The CDR3 protein is CASSPPRQFLSTNEKLFF. The CDR3 coding sequence is TGTGCCAGCAGCCCCCCCAGACAGTTTCTCTCGACTAATGAAAAACTGTTTTTT. The variable domain in full, completed from reference TRBV7-6 and TRBJ1-4, reads GAGVSQSPRYKVTKRGQDVALRCDPISGHVSLYWYRQALGQGPEFLTYFNYEAQQDKSGLPNDRFSAERPEGSISTLTIQRTEQRDSAMYRCASSPPRQFLSTNEKLFFGSGTQLSVL.